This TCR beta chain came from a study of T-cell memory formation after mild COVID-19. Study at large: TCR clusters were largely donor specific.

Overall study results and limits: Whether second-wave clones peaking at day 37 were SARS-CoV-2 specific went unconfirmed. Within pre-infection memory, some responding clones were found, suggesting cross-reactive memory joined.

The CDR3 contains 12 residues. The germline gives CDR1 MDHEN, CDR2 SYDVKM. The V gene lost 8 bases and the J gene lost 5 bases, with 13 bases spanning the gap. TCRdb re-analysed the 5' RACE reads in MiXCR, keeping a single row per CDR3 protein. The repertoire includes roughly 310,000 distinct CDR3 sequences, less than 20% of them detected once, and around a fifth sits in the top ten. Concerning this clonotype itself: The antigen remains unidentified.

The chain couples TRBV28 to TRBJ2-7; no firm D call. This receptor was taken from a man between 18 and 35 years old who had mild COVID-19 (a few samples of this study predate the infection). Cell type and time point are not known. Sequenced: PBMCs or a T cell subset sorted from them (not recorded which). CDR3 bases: TGTGCCAGCCGGTTGATTGCCGACGAGCAGTACTTC. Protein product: CASRLIADEQYF.